The next 21 T cell receptor beta chains were all read from a single sample in a study of T cells in Graves' hyperthyroidism and ophthalmopathy. TCR beta CDR3 regions were amplified from RNA. When the TCR CDR3 underwent first-round RT-PCR, the HTBI primer set was used. TCRdb itself ran the multiplex PCR reads through MiXCR, one entry per CDR3 protein. The sample has a few hundred thousand distinct CDR3 sequences, approximately 14% seen once. Sequenced: blood. These receptors were obtained from a young woman with Graves' hyperthyroidism.

With respect to this clonotype: One end of the junction does not line up with germline, which may come from a read error. The V and J genes are TRBV6-4 and TRBJ1-1; TRBD1 agrees at 8 bases. The germline V gene encodes CDR1 MRHNA and CDR2 SNTAGT. The CDR3 contains 16 residues. CDR3 nucleotide sequence: TGTGCCAGCAGTGAGACAGGGGATGGAGGGAACCCTGAAGCTTTCTTT. Residues: CASSETGDGGNPEAFF.

The chain is built from TRBV11-2 and TRBJ2-4; D is unresolved. This CDR3 region has 17 residues. CDR1 SGHAT and CDR2 FQNNGV come from the germline V gene. V gave up 5 bases and J gave up 0 bases, with 17 bases separating them. The CDR3, as DNA: TGTGCCAGCAGCCCAGGCCCGGCAGACATAGCCAAAAACATTCAGTACTTC. This translates into CASSPGPADIAKNIQYF.

A few counts support this clonotype. CDR3: CAWGQTLPSVTF. CDR3 DNA: TGTGCCTGGGGTCAGACACTCCCTTCGGTTACCTTC. The chain is built from TRBV30 and TRBJ1-2; D gene unclear. The CDR3 covers 12 residues. Germline values: CDR1 GTSNPN, CDR2 SVGIG (reference sequence). Trimming pared 5 bases from V and 14 bases from J, leaving 21 bases between.

This clonotype was counted ten times or more. The CDR3 reads CASSPRGTANTGELFF. As DNA, the CDR3 is TGTGCCAGCTCACCACGTGGGACAGCGAACACCGGGGAGCTGTTTTTT. The chain links TRBV18 to TRBJ2-2, with 7 bases aligning to TRBD1. V trimming: 1 base; J trimming: 0 bases; junction bases outside the gene matches: 2. Germline assignment: CDR1 KGHSH and CDR2 LQKENI. This CDR3 comprises 16 residues.

This chain joins TRBV19 and TRBJ2-1; 10 bases fit TRBD2. CDR1 is LNHDA and CDR2 is SQIVND in the germline V gene (reference sequence). V gave up 1 base and J gave up 7 bases; unmatched junction bases: 10. This CDR3 is built from 17 residues. In nucleotides, the CDR3 is TGTGCCAGTAGTATAGGCCCGCTCCTAGCGGGAGCAAATGAGCAGTTCTTC. It translates to CASSIGPLLAGANEQFF.

The chain links TRBV4-2 to TRBJ1-4; 8 nucleotides agree with TRBD1. Per germline, CDR1 LGHNA and CDR2 YNFKEQ. The ends lost 5 bases at V and 10 bases at J; junction bases unmatched: 12. The CDR3 is 15 amino acids. The chain's CDR3 is CASSIPGGGTGKLFF. In nucleotides, the CDR3 is TGTGCCAGCAGCATACCAGGGGGAGGGACAGGAAAACTGTTTTTT.

This clonotype occurred many times. The junction differs from germline at one of its ends, possibly a read error. The gene calls are TRBV7-9 and TRBJ2-7; 7 nucleotides line up with TRBD1. The germline V gene encodes CDR1 SEHNR and CDR2 FQNEAQ (reference sequence). The length of the CDR3 is 13 residues. CDR3 bases: TGTGCCGGCAGCCGAACAGGGGACCACGAGCAGTACTTC. Translated, it gives CAGSRTGDHEQYF.

This clonotype was seen a few times. The DNA for the CDR3 is TGCAGTGCTAGAGATTTACTGGACAGGGCCTACTCTGGAAACACCATATATTTT. Translated: CSARDLLDRAYSGNTIYF. This rearrangement joins TRBV20-1 to TRBJ1-3, with TRBD1 identical over 8 bases. Germline lookup yields CDR1 DFQATT and CDR2 SNEGSKA (reference sequence). This CDR3 spans 18 amino acids. V shed 0 bases, J shed 0 bases, and the junction held 10 bases outside the gene matches.

For this clonotype: Since a much larger clone is just one base distant, this may be a read error. V usage is TRBV30 and J usage is TRBJ1-2; 9 nucleotides line up with TRBD1. The V segment lost 8 bases and the J segment 4 bases; nucleotides outside the gene matches: 11. The CDR3 has 14 amino acids. Germline loops: CDR1 GTSNPN, CDR2 SVGIG (reference sequence). The CDR3 protein is CAGVKQGALYGYTF. The CDR3 DNA reads as TGTGCCGGAGTGAAACAGGGGGCCCTCTATGGCTACACCTTC.

The J gene is TRBJ2-3, the V gene TRBV6-1; tentative D call: TRBD2 (5 bases). CDR1 and CDR2 (germline): MNHNS, SASEGT. This CDR3 spans 15 amino acids. V was cut by 5 bases and J by 7 bases, with 19 bases left in between. CDR3 nucleotide sequence: TGTGCCAGCAGTAGCCGGACTCCCTTTGTCAATACGCAGTATTTT. Translating gives CASSSRTPFVNTQYF.

The V call is TRBV18, the J call TRBJ1-4; no clear D. The CDR3 contains 17 residues. Germline values: CDR1 KGHSH, CDR2 LQKENI. Deletions cut 3 bases from V and 0 bases from J, with 14 bases between. The CDR3 region has the DNA TGTGCCAGCTCACCGCGACCGATATCTGCAACTAATGAAAAACTGTTTTTT. Amino acid sequence: CASSPRPISATNEKLFF.

The sample holds a few counts of this clonotype. This chain joins TRBV4-1 and TRBJ2-7; D remains ambiguous. Trimming took off 4 bases at V and 2 bases at J, with 21 bases between the two ends. Germline V lookup: CDR1 MGHRA, CDR2 YSYEKL. The CDR3 loop spans 17 amino acids. CDR3 DNA sequence: TGCGCCAGCAGCCCCGCCCGAACCAGTACCCCTACCTACGAGCAGTACTTC. This codes for CASSPARTSTPTYEQYF.

This clonotype was picked up a small number of times. The chain uses TRBV5-1 and TRBJ1-2, with a tentative D call TRBD1 (6 bases). The ends were cut back, 0 bases at V and 5 bases at J, with 11 bases in the middle. The CDR3 extends over 14 amino acids. Germline CDR1 is SGHRS and CDR2 is YFSETQ. CDR3 nucleotides: TGCGCCAGCAGCTTGGCTTCGACAGGATATGGCTACACCTTC. Translation: CASSLASTGYGYTF.

This clonotype appeared a few times. This chain uses TRBV5-1 with TRBJ2-1; 16 nucleotides match TRBD2. Per the germline V gene, CDR1 is SGHRS and CDR2 is YFSETQ. The CDR3 has 17 residues. J lost 3 bases, V lost 3 bases, and 3 bases had no gene match. In DNA form, the CDR3 reads TGCGCCAGCAGCTGGGGACTAGCGGGAGGGATCTACAATGAGCAGTTCTTC. Translated, it gives CASSWGLAGGIYNEQFF.

This clonotype was detected ten times or more. This chain links TRBV24-1 with TRBJ2-1, with 7 bases aligning to TRBD2. The CDR3 loop spans 14 amino acids. J lost 4 bases, V lost 12 bases, and 11 bases had no gene match. Germline CDR1 and CDR2: KGHDR and SFDVKD. Written as DNA, the CDR3 is TGTGCCGTCAGTGGGCCTAGCGGTTACAATGAGCAGTTCTTC. It encodes CAVSGPSGYNEQFF.

In the case of this clonotype: This may be a read error: a much more frequent sequence differs by one nucleotide. The CDR3 region is CTTSRGQRDTDTQYF. CDR3 sequence (DNA): TGTACCACCAGCAGAGGCCAGCGGGACACAGATACGCAGTATTTT. The chain has TRBV15 and TRBJ2-3; 7 nucleotides align to TRBD2. The germline gives CDR1 LNHNV, CDR2 YYDKDF (reference sequence). The CDR3 contains 15 residues.

The chain has TRBV6-1 and TRBJ1-1; perhaps TRBD1 as D (5 bases). CDR1 and CDR2 (germline): MNHNS, SASEGT. This CDR3 is built from 15 residues. Trimming stripped 3 bases from V and 4 bases from J, with 15 bases between. CDR3 DNA: TGTGCCAGCAGTGACTGGGGGAGGGAGCTCACTGAAGCTTTCTTT. Its translation: CASSDWGRELTEAFF.

This sequence joins TRBV6-1 and TRBJ2-3; D might be TRBD1 (5 bases). The CDR3 sequence is 12 residues long. CDR1 and CDR2 from the germline V gene are MNHNS and SASEGT. The germline V and J ends were trimmed by 9 bases and 1 base, with 8 bases remaining between them. CDR3 sequence reads: CASKQGTDTQYF. In DNA form, the CDR3 reads TGTGCCAGTAAACAGGGCACAGATACGCAGTATTTT.

The table lists this clonotype with many counts. J is TRBJ2-2 and V is TRBV28; possibly TRBD2 for D (6 bases). This CDR3 has 16 amino acids. Trimming removed 6 bases at V and 6 bases at J, with 20 bases between. Germline-derived CDR1 and CDR2 are MDHEN and SYDVKM. CDR3 residues: CASSPLTGSGAGELFF. CDR3 nucleotide sequence: TGTGCCAGCAGCCCGCTTACCGGGAGTGGGGCCGGGGAGCTGTTTTTT.

This clonotype was seen many times. The chain couples TRBV27 to TRBJ1-5; TRBD1 aligns across 7 bases. This CDR3 has 16 amino acids. Germline lookup yields CDR1 MNHEY and CDR2 SMNVEV (reference sequence). V dropped 8 bases and J dropped 4; count of bases not matched to a gene: 14. CDR3 residues: CASGDSGVGGNQPQHF. The CDR3 nucleotides read TGTGCCAGCGGGGACAGCGGTGTAGGAGGGAATCAGCCCCAGCATTTT.

Many counts were recorded for this clonotype. The V gene is TRBV7-2, the J gene TRBJ2-7, with 11 positions matching TRBD1. Germline values: CDR1 SGHTA, CDR2 FQGNSA. CDR3 length: 14 residues. J gave up 6 bases and V 3 bases, and 4 bases lay outside the gene matches. The CDR3 coding sequence is TGTGCCAGCAGCTTTAGGGACAGGGGGGGCGAGCAGTACTTC. Translated, it gives CASSFRDRGGEQYF.